Shown below are 5 T cell receptor beta chains from a single sample sequenced in a study of cytomegalovirus exposure and HLA in healthy donors. Use of 60 Vbeta and 13 Jbeta primers characterized the PCR. Sequenced by immunoSEQ multiplex PCR; TCRdb stores in-frame clones only, minus some. The sample holds about 99,000 clones, around 82% seen once. Material for sequencing was PBMCs. These receptors all stem from a middle-aged man in good health and CMV-seronegative.

V is TRBV18 and J is TRBJ2-3; D gene uncertain. The V gene lost 2 bases and the J gene lost 4 bases, with 7 bases spanning the gap. Germline CDR1 reads KGHSH; CDR2 reads LQKENI. The CDR3 length is 13 residues. The CDR3 protein is CASSPISADTQYF. The CDR3 coding sequence is TGTGCCAGCTCACCAATCAGCGCAGATACGCAGTATTTT.

The chain is built from TRBV5-5 and TRBJ2-5; the match to TRBD2 covers 7 bases. Germline CDR1 SGHKS, CDR2 YYEKEE (reference sequence). V trimming: 0 bases; J trimming: 2 bases; junction bases outside the gene matches: 1. The CDR3 sequence is 14 residues long. The CDR3 DNA reads as TGTGCCAGCAGCTTGGGGGGAGGGCAAGAGACCCAGTACTTC. It translates to CASSLGGGQETQYF. The entire variable domain, with the rest obtained from reference TRBV5-5 and TRBJ2-5, is as follows: DAGVTQSPTHLIKTRGQQVTLRCSPISGHKSVSWYQQVLGQGPQFIFQYYEKEERGRGNFPDRFSARQFPNYSSELNVNALLLGDSALYLCASSLGGGQETQYFGPGTRLLVL.

V and J are TRBV6-1 and TRBJ2-5, with 10 bases lining up with TRBD2. Germline V gene data show CDR1 as MNHNS and CDR2 as SASEGT. The V segment lost 4 bases and the J segment 7 bases; nucleotides outside the gene matches: 9. This CDR3 region has 15 residues. The DNA of the CDR3 is TGTGCCAGCAGTGGAGGGACTAGCGCGGGGGCGACCCAGTACTTC. Encoded protein: CASSGGTSAGATQYF.

V is TRBV28 and J is TRBJ1-2, with D hard to call. Deletions cut 10 bases from V and 0 bases from J, with 6 bases between. This CDR3 is built from 11 residues. CDR1 and CDR2 from the germline V gene are MDHEN and SYDVKM. Here the CDR3 reads CATLSNYGYTF. CDR3 in DNA: TGTGCCACCCTCTCTAACTATGGCTACACCTTC.

This clone was seen once. The V and J genes are TRBV9 and TRBJ2-2; D is possibly TRBD2 (6 bases). Trimming cost V 6 bases and J 5 bases, with 8 bases left between them. The CDR3 loop spans 12 amino acids. From germline, CDR1 is SGDLS and CDR2 YYNGEE. Here the CDR3 DNA reads TGTGCCAGCACTGGGGGGACCGGGGAGCTGTTTTTT. Translation: CASTGGTGELFF.